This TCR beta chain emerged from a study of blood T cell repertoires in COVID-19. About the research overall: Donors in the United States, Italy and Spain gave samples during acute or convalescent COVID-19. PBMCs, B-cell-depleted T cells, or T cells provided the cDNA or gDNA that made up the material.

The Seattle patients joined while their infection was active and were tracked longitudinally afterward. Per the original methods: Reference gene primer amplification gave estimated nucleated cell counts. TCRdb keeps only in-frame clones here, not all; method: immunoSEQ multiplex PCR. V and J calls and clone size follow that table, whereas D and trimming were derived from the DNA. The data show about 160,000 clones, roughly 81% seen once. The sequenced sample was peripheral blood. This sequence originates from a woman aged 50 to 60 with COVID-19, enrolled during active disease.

DNA for the CDR3: TGTGCCAGCAGTGGTGACATGGGCAATCAGCCCCAGCATTTT. This codes for CASSGDMGNQPQHF. V and J are TRBV2 and TRBJ1-5; D gene uncertain. V lost 4 bases, J lost 2 bases, and 9 bases lay in between. The CDR3 contains 14 residues. CDR1 SNHLY and CDR2 FYNNEI come from the germline V gene.